The clone carrying this TCR beta chain was seen a handful of times. Germline lookup yields CDR1 MNHEY and CDR2 SVGAGI. V lost 7 bases and J 1 base, leaving 16 bases between the germline ends. The CDR3 extends over 15 amino acids. This entry comes from a study of fetal regulatory T cell absence and autoimmunity. Study as a whole: Without clinical diabetes, IPEX patients showed exocrine pancreas autoimmunity.

TCRdb's copy holds only in-frame clones and misses some; the assay was immunoSEQ multiplex PCR. The table has approximately 94,000 clones, approximately 75% seen once. The receptor was isolated from a male donor with IPEX syndrome. V gene TRBV6-5 combines with J gene TRBJ1-2, with D possibly being TRBD1 (5 bases). Material: pancreas tissue. The DNA for the CDR3 is TGTGCCAGCAAGTCATCCGGGGGTCTTAACTATGGCTACACCTTC. It codes for CASKSSGGLNYGYTF.